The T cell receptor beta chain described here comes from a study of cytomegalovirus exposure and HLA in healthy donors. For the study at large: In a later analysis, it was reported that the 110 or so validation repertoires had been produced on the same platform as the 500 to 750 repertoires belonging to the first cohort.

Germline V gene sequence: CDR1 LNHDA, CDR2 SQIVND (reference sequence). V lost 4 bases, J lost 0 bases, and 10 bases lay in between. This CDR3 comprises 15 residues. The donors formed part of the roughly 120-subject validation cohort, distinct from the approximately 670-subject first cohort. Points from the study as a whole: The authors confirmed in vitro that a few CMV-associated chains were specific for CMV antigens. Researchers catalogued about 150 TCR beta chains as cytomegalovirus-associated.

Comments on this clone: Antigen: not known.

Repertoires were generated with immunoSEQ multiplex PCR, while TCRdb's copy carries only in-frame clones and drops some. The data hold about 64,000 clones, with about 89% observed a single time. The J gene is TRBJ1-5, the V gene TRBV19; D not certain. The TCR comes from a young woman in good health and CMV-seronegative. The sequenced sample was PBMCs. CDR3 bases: TGTGCCAGTAGTAGGATCAGGAATAGCAATCAGCCCCAGCATTTT. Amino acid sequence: CASSRIRNSNQPQHF.